This TCR beta chain emerged from a study of blood T cell repertoires in COVID-19. This CDR3 spans 13 amino acids. Germline lookup yields CDR1 LNHDA and CDR2 SQIVND (reference sequence). Trimming cost V 5 bases and J 5 bases; bases outside gene matches: 5. Per the study methods: Amplification of reference gene primers was used by the study to estimate nucleated cell counts. TCRdb's copy holds only in-frame clones and misses some; the assay was immunoSEQ multiplex PCR. The V and J calls and clone size were taken over from that table, and D and trimming were inferred from the DNA. In the table there are roughly 250,000 clones, under 85% of which are singletons.

This TCR was recovered from a human donor with COVID-19, enrolled during active disease. The donor label of this sample is uncertain. The chain has TRBV19 and TRBJ2-5; TRBD1 agrees at 7 bases. The sample was peripheral blood. In nucleotides, the CDR3 is TGTGCCAGTAGTGAGCAGGGGGTGGAGACCCAGTACTTC. Residues: CASSEQGVETQYF.